The 21 T cell receptor beta chains below all came from one sample that was sequenced in a study of blood T cell repertoires in COVID-19. Here immunoSEQ multiplex PCR was the method, and the copy in TCRdb shows in-frame clones only, minus some. The sample comprises around 250,000 clones, approximately 81% of which are singletons, and around 2.9% rests with the top ten. Sequencing was carried out using peripheral blood. The receptors shown here come from a woman aged 18-35 years with acute or convalescent COVID-19.

The table lists this clone with a few counts. This sequence joins TRBV5-1 and TRBJ1-5; D gene uncertain. The CDR3 is 14 amino acids. V was pared by 4 bases and J by 1 base, with 9 bases between. Germline V lookup: CDR1 SGHRS, CDR2 YFSETQ. The CDR3 DNA follows: TGCGCCAGCAGCCGGGATGAGAGCAATCAGCCCCAGCATTTT. This gives the protein CASSRDESNQPQHF.

This clone showed up just once. The rearrangement uses TRBV9 and TRBJ2-2; weak D call: TRBD2 (6 bases). The CDR3 consists of 16 residues. Trimming left V 2 bases short and J 2 bases short, with 13 bases between. The V gene's germline CDR1 is SGDLS and CDR2 YYNGEE. CDR3 DNA: TGTGCCAGCAGCGTTTTCCGCGGGGCAAACACCGGGGAGCTGTTTTTT. It encodes CASSVFRGANTGELFF.

The chain links TRBV28 to TRBJ2-1; 12 nucleotides align to TRBD2. The CDR3 has 20 amino acids. V lost 3 bases, J lost 9 bases, and 21 bases stayed unmatched. Per the germline V gene, CDR1 is MDHEN and CDR2 is SYDVKM. The CDR3 nucleotides read TGTGCCAGCAGTTTTACGTACGAACTAGCGGGAGGCCCCCCTACCGTTGAGCAGTTCTTC. Translating gives CASSFTYELAGGPPTVEQFF.

This chain links TRBV5-5 with TRBJ2-2, with 8 bases lining up with TRBD2. V lost 0 bases to trimming and J lost 6 bases; unmatched junction nucleotides: 1. Germline CDR1 reads SGHKS; CDR2 reads YYEKEE (reference sequence). The CDR3 sequence is 14 residues long. CDR3 nucleotide sequence: TGTGCCAGCAGCTTGGGACTAGCGCCCGGGGAGCTGTTTTTT. Translated: CASSLGLAPGELFF. The whole variable domain, remainder taken from reference TRBV5-5 and TRBJ2-2, is DAGVTQSPTHLIKTRGQQVTLRCSPISGHKSVSWYQQVLGQGPQFIFQYYEKEERGRGNFPDRFSARQFPNYSSELNVNALLLGDSALYLCASSLGLAPGELFFGEGSRLTVL.

This chain joins TRBV4-3 and TRBJ2-1; TRBD2 matches at 7 bases. The CDR3 runs to 13 residues. J gave up 13 bases and V 0 bases, and 6 bases lay outside the gene matches. Germline values: CDR1 LGHNA, CDR2 YSLEER. As DNA, the CDR3 is TGCGCCAGCAGCCAAGATAGCCTAGCGGACCAGTTCTTC. Its protein product is CASSQDSLADQFF.

This clone was seen only once. The genes are TRBV6-5 and TRBJ2-3; tentatively, D is TRBD1 (6 bases). Trimming stripped 2 bases from V and 4 bases from J, with 16 bases between. This CDR3 region has 16 residues. CDR1 is MNHEY and CDR2 is SVGAGI in the germline V gene. This CDR3 reads CASSYGVHRDADTQYF. The CDR3 DNA reads as TGTGCCAGCAGTTACGGGGTTCACAGGGACGCAGATACGCAGTATTTT.

The rearrangement links TRBV21-1 to TRBJ2-2; TRBD2 is the table's D call, not checked against the DNA. TRBV21-1 is listed as a pseudogene. This CDR3 is built from 18 residues. CDR3 amino acids: CASSKEGAGGPYTGELFF. CDR3 in DNA: TGTGCCAGCAGCAAAGAGGGGGCGGGAGGACCTTACACCGGGGAGCTGTTTTTT.

The chain employs TRBV14 and TRBJ2-7; perhaps TRBD2 as D (6 bases). The ends were cut back, 4 bases at V and 7 bases at J, with 20 bases in the middle. CDR1 is SGHDN and CDR2 is FVKESK in the germline V gene. This CDR3 has 15 amino acids. The CDR3: CASSPLGTFSREQYF. DNA for the CDR3: TGTGCCAGCAGCCCGCTTGGGACTTTCTCTAGGGAGCAGTACTTC. Drawing the rest from reference TRBV14 and TRBJ2-7, the complete variable domain is EAGVTQFPSHSVIEKGQTVTLRCDPISGHDNLYWYRRVMGKEIKFLLHFVKESKQDESGMPNNRFLAERTGGTYSTLKVQPAELEDSGVYFCASSPLGTFSREQYFGPGTRLTVT.

The rearrangement joins TRBV19 to TRBJ2-7; tentative D call: TRBD2 (5 bases). The length of the CDR3 is 16 residues. In germline, CDR1 is LNHDA, CDR2 SQIVND (reference sequence). V lost 6 bases, J lost 3 bases, and 21 bases lay in between. The CDR3 reads CASRVGAASPRYEQYF. CDR3 DNA: TGTGCCAGTAGAGTCGGAGCGGCCAGCCCGCGCTACGAGCAGTACTTC.

The chain employs TRBV24-1 and TRBJ2-1, with TRBD2 matching over 13 bases. CDR1 is KGHDR, CDR2 SFDVKD, per germline. This CDR3 has 17 amino acids. The trim removed 4 bases at V and 6 bases at J, leaving 8 bases unmatched. CDR3 DNA sequence: TGTGCCACCAGTGACCCGACTAGCGGGAGGTCCCTCAATGAGCAGTTCTTC. Amino acid sequence: CATSDPTSGRSLNEQFF.

The chain's CDR3 is CASSPQGAAGAGVDTGELFF. DNA for the CDR3: TGCGCCAGCAGCCCACAGGGGGCGGCTGGGGCGGGGGTCGACACCGGGGAGCTGTTTTTT. The chain uses TRBV4-3 and TRBJ2-2; 9 positions match TRBD1. V lost 4 bases and J lost 3; bases outside the gene matches: 18. The CDR3 is made up of 20 amino acids. In germline, CDR1 is LGHNA, CDR2 YSLEER.

This clone came up once. The rearrangement uses TRBV25-1 and TRBJ2-7; unclear D gene. This CDR3 region has 14 residues. Trimming shortened V by 1 base and J by 0 bases, and 7 bases separated the two germline ends. CDR1 MGHDK and CDR2 SYGVNS come from the germline V gene. CDR3 nucleotide sequence: TGTGCCAGCAGTGAATCAGGATACTCCTACGAGCAGTACTTC. This translates into CASSESGYSYEQYF.

The genes are TRBV5-4 and TRBJ2-7; 8 bases map to TRBD2. The CDR3 is 17 residues long. The trim removed 0 bases at V and 1 base at J, leaving 9 bases unmatched. Per the germline V gene, CDR1 is SGHNT and CDR2 is YYREEE (reference sequence). CDR3 amino acids: CASSLGGLAGISYEQYF. CDR3 bases: TGTGCCAGCAGCTTGGGGGGGTTAGCGGGGATATCCTACGAGCAGTACTTC. Supplemented by reference TRBV5-4 and TRBJ2-7, the full variable domain reads ETGVTQSPTHLIKTRGQQVTLRCSSQSGHNTVSWYQQALGQGPQFIFQYYREEENGRGNFPPRFSGLQFPNYSSELNVNALELDDSALYLCASSLGGLAGISYEQYFGPGTRLTVT.

The V gene is TRBV4-3, the J gene TRBJ1-1; a weak D match, TRBD1 (6 bases). Germline V gene lookup returns CDR1 LGHNA and CDR2 YSLEER. With 3 bases removed from V and 1 base from J, the gap between germline ends came to 18 bases. This CDR3 has 17 residues. The CDR3, as DNA: TGCGCCAGCAGCCAGCATGGGGGGGCAGGAGAGAACACTGAAGCTTTCTTT. Amino acid sequence: CASSQHGGAGENTEAFF.

This clone appeared a single time. This chain connects TRBV2 to TRBJ1-1; possibly TRBD1 for D (6 bases). Germline lookup yields CDR1 SNHLY and CDR2 FYNNEI. The CDR3 spans 15 residues. V lost 4 bases, J lost 7 bases, and 19 bases lay in between. In DNA, the CDR3 is TGTGCCAGCAGTGGCCCCGGACAGTCCAAGAGTGAAGCTTTCTTT. It translates to CASSGPGQSKSEAFF.

The J gene is TRBJ2-2, the V gene TRBV7-2, with no clear D. V lost 5 bases and J lost 7, with 11 bases in between. CDR3 length: 13 amino acids. Looked up from germline, CDR1 is SGHTA and CDR2 is FQGNSA. The DNA for the CDR3 is TGTGCCAGCAGCCCCGTTCGGAGCGGGGAGCTGTTTTTT. Amino acids: CASSPVRSGELFF.

CDR3 amino acids: CASRTSGQETQYF. As DNA, the CDR3 is TGTGCCAGCAGGACTAGCGGCCAAGAGACCCAGTACTTC. The genes are TRBV28 and TRBJ2-5; the match to TRBD2 covers 9 bases. The ends lost 6 bases at V and 1 base at J; junction bases unmatched: 0. Germline V gene sequence: CDR1 MDHEN, CDR2 SYDVKM. The length of the CDR3 is 13 residues.

The rearrangement uses TRBV9 and TRBJ2-3; tentatively, D is TRBD2 (6 bases). Per germline, CDR1 SGDLS and CDR2 YYNGEE. V shed 4 bases and J shed 5 bases, with 17 bases lying between them. The CDR3 covers 15 residues. This CDR3 is CASSLQAVTRDTQYF. The CDR3 nucleotides are TGTGCCAGCAGCTTACAGGCGGTGACTAGAGATACGCAGTATTTT.

The chain uses TRBV7-9 and TRBJ2-1, with TRBD2 matching 10 bases. Germline CDR1 SEHNR, CDR2 FQNEAQ (reference sequence). The CDR3 loop spans 15 amino acids. V lost 5 bases to trimming and J lost 8 bases; unmatched junction nucleotides: 9. The CDR3 spells CASSLTGTSDDEQFF. DNA for the CDR3: TGTGCCAGCAGCCTGACCGGGACTAGCGACGATGAGCAGTTCTTC.

The chain combines TRBV6-5 with TRBJ2-1, with 7 bases that match TRBD1. There are 13 residues in the CDR3. V lost 5 bases to trimming and J lost 2 bases; unmatched junction nucleotides: 0. Germline V gene lookup returns CDR1 MNHEY and CDR2 SVGAGI. CDR3 amino acids: CASSQGAYNEQFF. The CDR3 DNA is TGTGCCAGCAGTCAGGGGGCCTACAATGAGCAGTTCTTC.

A note on this clone: A junction end diverges from the germline sequence, so it may reflect a read error. Within the sample, other DNA sequences also encode this same CDR3. The V call is TRBV19, the J call TRBJ2-3; the match to TRBD2 covers 10 bases. The CDR3 sequence is 16 residues long. Per the germline V gene, CDR1 is LNHDA and CDR2 is SQIVND (reference sequence). The CDR3 region is CASSIFASGRSDTQYF. The CDR3 DNA is TGTGCCAGTAGTATCTTCGCTAGCGGGAGATCAGATACGCAATATTTT.